This entry features one T cell receptor (beta chain) sequence. The antigen is unknown. These data originate in a study of glioma-infiltrating T cells after dendritic cell vaccination. Study in general: Glioblastoma patients came from Phase I and II dendritic cell vaccination trials. Monocyte-derived dendritic cells, cultured six to seven days with IL-4 and GM-CSF, were pulsed with autologous tumor lysate. Study-wide results and caveats: Few patients contributed both blood and tumor specimens.

Amplification used 60 V beta primers and 13 J beta primers. Only in-frame clones appear in the TCRdb table, and some are missing; sequencing was by immunoSEQ multiplex PCR. The sample holds about 64,000 clones, 80% to 85% seen once. This CDR3 comprises 17 residues. After removal of 2 bases from V and 2 bases from J, the junction contained 9 bases not matched to a gene. The germline CDR1 and CDR2 sequences are ENHRY and SYGVKD. The sequence was collected from a human donor with glioblastoma. This specimen was blood, taken before dendritic cell vaccination. The rearrangement uses TRBV10-3 and TRBJ1-5, with TRBD1 identical over 7 bases. The CDR3 DNA follows: TGTGCCATCAGTGAGGCAGGACAGGTTCAGCGCAATCAGCCCCAGCATTTT. As protein: CAISEAGQVQRNQPQHF.